This T cell receptor (beta chain) was found in a study of shared clonotypes between healthy human individuals. Using immunoSEQ multiplex PCR, the repertoire was profiled, and TCRdb retains in-frame clones only, with some absent. The profile shows about 460,000 clones, 75% to 80% of them singletons. The sequencing input was PBMCs. This receptor was identified in a woman aged 40 to 50 in good health. Some clones in this sample may be carry-over from other donors' samples.

The CDR3 region has the DNA TGTGCCATCAGTGAGGCGGGACTAGCGGTCTCATACTTC. The encoded protein is CAISEAGLAVSYF. V is TRBV10-3 and J is TRBJ2-7; TRBD2 matches at 11 bases. CDR1 and CDR2 from the germline V gene are ENHRY and SYGVKD. The CDR3 sequence is 13 residues long. Trimming cost V 2 bases and J 13 bases; bases outside gene matches: 7.